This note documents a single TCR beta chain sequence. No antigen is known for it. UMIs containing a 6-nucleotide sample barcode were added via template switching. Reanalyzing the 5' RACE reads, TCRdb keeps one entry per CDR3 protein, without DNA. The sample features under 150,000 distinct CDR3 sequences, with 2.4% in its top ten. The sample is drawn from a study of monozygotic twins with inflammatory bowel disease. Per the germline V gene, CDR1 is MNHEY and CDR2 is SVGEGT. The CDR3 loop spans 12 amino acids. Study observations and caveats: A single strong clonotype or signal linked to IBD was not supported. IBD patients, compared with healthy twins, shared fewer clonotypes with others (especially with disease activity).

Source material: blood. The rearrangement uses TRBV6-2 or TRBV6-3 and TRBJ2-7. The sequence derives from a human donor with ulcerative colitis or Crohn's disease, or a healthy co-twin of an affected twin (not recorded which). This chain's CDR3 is CASSYGPYEQYF.